This entry features one T cell receptor (beta chain) sequence. Only in-frame clones appear in the TCRdb table, and some are missing; sequencing was by immunoSEQ multiplex PCR. The data contain around 400,000 clones, more than 70% of them singletons. The source of the sample is a study of blood T cell repertoires in COVID-19. Trimming shortened V by 1 base and J by 7 bases, and 11 bases separated the two germline ends. The CDR3 is 15 amino acids. Per germline, CDR1 MDHEN and CDR2 SYDVKM. Source material: PBMCs or T cells enriched from blood (not recorded which). This chain uses TRBV28 with TRBJ1-6, with D unresolved. The receptor comes from a woman aged 18-30 years who had been exposed to COVID-19. CDR3 sequence: CASSLSRGGNSPLHF. The CDR3 coding sequence is TGTGCCAGCAGTTTATCGCGGGGAGGAAATTCACCCCTCCACTTT.